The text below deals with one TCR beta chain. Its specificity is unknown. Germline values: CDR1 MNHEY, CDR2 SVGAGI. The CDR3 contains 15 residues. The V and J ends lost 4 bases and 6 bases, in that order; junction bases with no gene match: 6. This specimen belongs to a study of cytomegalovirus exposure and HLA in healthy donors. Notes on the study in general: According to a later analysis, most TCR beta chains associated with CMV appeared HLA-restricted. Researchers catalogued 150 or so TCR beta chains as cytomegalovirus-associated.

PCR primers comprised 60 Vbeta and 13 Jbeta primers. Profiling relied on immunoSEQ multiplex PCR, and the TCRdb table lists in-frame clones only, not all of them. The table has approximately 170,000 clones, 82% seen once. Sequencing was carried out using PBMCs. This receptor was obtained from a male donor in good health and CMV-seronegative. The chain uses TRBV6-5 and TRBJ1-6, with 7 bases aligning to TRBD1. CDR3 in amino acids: CASSSHRGSNSPLHF. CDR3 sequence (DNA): TGTGCCAGCAGTTCCCACAGGGGTTCTAATTCACCCCTCCACTTT.